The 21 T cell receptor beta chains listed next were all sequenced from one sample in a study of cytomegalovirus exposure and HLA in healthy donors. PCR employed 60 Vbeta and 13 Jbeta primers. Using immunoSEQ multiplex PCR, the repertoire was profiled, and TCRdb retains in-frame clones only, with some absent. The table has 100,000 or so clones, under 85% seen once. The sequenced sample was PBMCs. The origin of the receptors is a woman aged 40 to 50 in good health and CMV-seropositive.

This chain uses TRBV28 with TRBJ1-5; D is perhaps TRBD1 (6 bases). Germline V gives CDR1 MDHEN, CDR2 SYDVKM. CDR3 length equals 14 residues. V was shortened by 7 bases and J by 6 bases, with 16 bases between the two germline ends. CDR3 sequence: CASTKRGGGQPQHF. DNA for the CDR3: TGTGCCAGCACCAAGAGGGGGGGAGGTCAGCCCCAGCATTTT.

The chain's CDR3 is CASSQDSTVSNEKLFF. CDR3 sequence (DNA): TGTGCCAGCAGCCAAGATTCTACAGTGTCTAATGAAAAACTGTTTTTT. This chain uses TRBV4-2 with TRBJ1-4, with unresolved D. V was cut by 0 bases and J by 3 bases, with 11 bases left in between. The CDR3 has 16 residues. Germline lookup yields CDR1 LGHNA and CDR2 YNFKEQ.

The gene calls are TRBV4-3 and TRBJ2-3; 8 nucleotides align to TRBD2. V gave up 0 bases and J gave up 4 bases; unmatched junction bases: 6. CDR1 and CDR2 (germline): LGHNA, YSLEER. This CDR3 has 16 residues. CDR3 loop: CASSQEFGRGADTQYF. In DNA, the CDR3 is TGCGCCAGCAGCCAAGAATTTGGGCGGGGGGCAGATACGCAGTATTTT.

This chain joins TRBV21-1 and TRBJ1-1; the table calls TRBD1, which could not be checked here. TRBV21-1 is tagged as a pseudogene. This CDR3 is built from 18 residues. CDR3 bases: TGTGCCAGCAGTTGGGGGCGGTTGGGTCCTCCGGGGTCCACTGAAGCTTTCTTT. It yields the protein CASSWGRLGPPGSTEAFF.

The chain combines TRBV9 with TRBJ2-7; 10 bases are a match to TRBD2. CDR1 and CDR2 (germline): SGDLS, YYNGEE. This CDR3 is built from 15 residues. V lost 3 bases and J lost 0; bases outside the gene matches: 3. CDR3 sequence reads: CASSEGLAASYEQYF. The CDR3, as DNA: TGTGCCAGCAGCGAAGGACTAGCGGCCTCCTACGAGCAGTACTTC.

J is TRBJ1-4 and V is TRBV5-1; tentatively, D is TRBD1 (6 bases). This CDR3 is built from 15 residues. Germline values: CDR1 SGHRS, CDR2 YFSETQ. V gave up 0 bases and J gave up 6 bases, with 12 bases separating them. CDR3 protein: CASSLEQGRDEKLFF. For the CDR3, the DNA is TGCGCCAGCAGCTTGGAGCAGGGGAGGGATGAAAAACTGTTTTTT.

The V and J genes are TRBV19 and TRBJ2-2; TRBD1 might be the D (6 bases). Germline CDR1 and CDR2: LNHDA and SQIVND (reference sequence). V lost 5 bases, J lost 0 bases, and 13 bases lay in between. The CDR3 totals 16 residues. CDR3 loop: CASSPWTATNTGELFF. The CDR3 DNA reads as TGTGCCAGTAGTCCGTGGACAGCCACGAACACCGGGGAGCTGTTTTTT.

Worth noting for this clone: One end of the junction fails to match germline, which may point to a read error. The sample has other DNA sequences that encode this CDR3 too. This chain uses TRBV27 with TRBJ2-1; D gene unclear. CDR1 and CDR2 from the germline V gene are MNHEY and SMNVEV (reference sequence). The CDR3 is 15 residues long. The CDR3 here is CASSYDSSSYNEQFF. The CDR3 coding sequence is TGCGCCAGCAGTTACGACTCGAGCTCCTACAATGAGCAGTTCTTC.

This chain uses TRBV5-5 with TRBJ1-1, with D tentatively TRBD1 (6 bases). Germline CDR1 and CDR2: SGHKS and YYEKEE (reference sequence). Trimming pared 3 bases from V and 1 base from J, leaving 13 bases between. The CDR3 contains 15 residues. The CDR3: CASSSSGGANTEAFF. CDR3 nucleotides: TGTGCCAGCAGCTCCTCGGGGGGGGCGAACACTGAAGCTTTCTTT.

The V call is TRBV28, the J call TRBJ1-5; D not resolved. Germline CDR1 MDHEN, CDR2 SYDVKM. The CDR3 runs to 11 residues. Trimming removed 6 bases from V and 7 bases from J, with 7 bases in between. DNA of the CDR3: TGTGCCAGCAGCACTATGCAGCCCCAGCATTTT. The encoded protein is CASSTMQPQHF. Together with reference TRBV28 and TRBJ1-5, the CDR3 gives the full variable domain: DVKVTQSSRYLVKRTGEKVFLECVQDMDHENMFWYRQDPGLGLRLIYFSYDVKMKEKGDIPEGYSVSREKKERFSLILESASTNQTSMYLCASSTMQPQHFGDGTRLSIL.

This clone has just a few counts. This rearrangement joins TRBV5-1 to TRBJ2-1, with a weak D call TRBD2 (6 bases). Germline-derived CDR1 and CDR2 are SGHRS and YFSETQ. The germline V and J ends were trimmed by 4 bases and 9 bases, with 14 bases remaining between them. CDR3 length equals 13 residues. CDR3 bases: TGCGCCAGCAGCCGTGTTAGCGGATCTGAGCAGTTCTTC. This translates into CASSRVSGSEQFF.

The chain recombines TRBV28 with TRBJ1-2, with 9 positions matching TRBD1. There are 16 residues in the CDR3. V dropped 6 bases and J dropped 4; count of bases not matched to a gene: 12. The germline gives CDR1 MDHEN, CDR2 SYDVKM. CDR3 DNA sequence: TGTGCCAGCAGACCCGGGACAGGGCGCCCTCCCTATGGCTACACCTTC. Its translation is CASRPGTGRPPYGYTF.

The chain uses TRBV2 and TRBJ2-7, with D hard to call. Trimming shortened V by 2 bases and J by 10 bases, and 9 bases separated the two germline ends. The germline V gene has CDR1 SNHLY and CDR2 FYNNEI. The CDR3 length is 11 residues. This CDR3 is CASSEMRGQYF. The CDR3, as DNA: TGTGCCAGCAGTGAAATGAGAGGACAGTACTTC.

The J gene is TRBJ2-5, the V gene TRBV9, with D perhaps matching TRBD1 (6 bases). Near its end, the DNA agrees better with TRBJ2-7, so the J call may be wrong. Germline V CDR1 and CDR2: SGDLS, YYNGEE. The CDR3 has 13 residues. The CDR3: CASSHRAFGEQYF. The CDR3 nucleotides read TGTGCCAGCAGCCACAGGGCCTTCGGCGAGCAGTACTTC.

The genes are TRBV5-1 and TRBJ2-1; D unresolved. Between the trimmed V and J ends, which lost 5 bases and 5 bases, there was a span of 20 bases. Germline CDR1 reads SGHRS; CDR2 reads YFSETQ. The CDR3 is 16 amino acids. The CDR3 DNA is TGCGCCAGCAGACCTGCCCCTCTAGGAGAAAACAATGAGCAGTTCTTC. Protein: CASRPAPLGENNEQFF.

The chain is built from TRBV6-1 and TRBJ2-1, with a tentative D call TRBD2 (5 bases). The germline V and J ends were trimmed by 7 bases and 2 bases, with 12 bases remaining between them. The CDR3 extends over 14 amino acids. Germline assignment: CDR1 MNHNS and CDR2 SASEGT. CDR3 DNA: TGTGCCAGCATAGAGACTAACGCCTACAATGAGCAGTTCTTC. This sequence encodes CASIETNAYNEQFF.

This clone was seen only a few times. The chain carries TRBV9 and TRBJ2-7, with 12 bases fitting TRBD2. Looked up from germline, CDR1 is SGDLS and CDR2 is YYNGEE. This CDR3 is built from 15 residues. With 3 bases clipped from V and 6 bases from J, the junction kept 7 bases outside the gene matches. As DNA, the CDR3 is TGTGCCAGCAGCGGAAGACTAGCGGGAGATGCCGAGCAGTACTTC. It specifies CASSGRLAGDAEQYF.

The DNA for the CDR3 is TGTGCCACCCAAACAGGGGGTGGCTACACCTTC. This codes for CATQTGGGYTF. The V gene is TRBV25-1, the J gene TRBJ1-2; 8 nucleotides align to TRBD1. The CDR3 extends over 11 amino acids. Per germline, CDR1 MGHDK and CDR2 SYGVNS. The J segment lost 7 bases and the V segment lost 10 bases, leaving 5 bases of the junction unmatched.

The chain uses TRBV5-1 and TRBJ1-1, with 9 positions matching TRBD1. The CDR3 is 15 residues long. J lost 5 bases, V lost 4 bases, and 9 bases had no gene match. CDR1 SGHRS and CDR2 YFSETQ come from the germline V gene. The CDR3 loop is CASSPIGTGQTEAFF. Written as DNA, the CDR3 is TGCGCCAGCAGCCCCATAGGGACAGGGCAAACTGAAGCTTTCTTT. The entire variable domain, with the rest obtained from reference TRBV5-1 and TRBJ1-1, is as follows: KAGVTQTPRYLIKTRGQQVTLSCSPISGHRSVSWYQQTPGQGLQFLFEYFSETQRNKGNFPGRFSGRQFSNSRSEMNVSTLELGDSALYLCASSPIGTGQTEAFFGQGTRLTVV.

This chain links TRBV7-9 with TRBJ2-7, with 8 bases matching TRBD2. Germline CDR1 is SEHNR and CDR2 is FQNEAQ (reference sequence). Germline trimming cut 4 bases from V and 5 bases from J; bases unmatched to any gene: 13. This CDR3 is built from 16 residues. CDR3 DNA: TGTGCCAGCAGCTCCAGACGCACCGGGACTAGGGACGAGCAGTACTTC. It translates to CASSSRRTGTRDEQYF.

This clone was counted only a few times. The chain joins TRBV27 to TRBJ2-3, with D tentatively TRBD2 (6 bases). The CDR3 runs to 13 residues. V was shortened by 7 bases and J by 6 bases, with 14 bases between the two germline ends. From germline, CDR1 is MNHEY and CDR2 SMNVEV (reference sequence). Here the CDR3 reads CASTTFGGDTQYF. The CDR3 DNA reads TGTGCCAGCACTACATTCGGGGGTGATACGCAGTATTTT.